This TCR beta chain appears in the sequencing data of a study of regulatory T cells in long-lasting Graves disease. General study results and limits: Samples came from peripheral blood alone, without thyroid tissue. Patients whose Graves' disease persisted exhibited lower TCR diversity than those newly diagnosed.

This clonotype was detected a few times. Its antigen is undetermined. Noted time point: persistent/refractory GD, antithyroid drugs over 5 years with positive TRAb. RNA extracted from PBMCs served as the sequencing template. All patients originated from an endocrinology department located in Xi'an, China. Both iRepertoire HTBI primers and Arm-PCR of CDR3 regions were used to build the TCR beta libraries. TCRdb ran MiXCR on the multiplex PCR reads and lists one entry per CDR3 protein. The repertoire holds roughly 360,000 distinct CDR3 sequences, with roughly 24% as singletons. Germline V gives CDR1 MNHNS, CDR2 SASEGT. The CDR3 is made up of 15 amino acids. V gave up 8 bases and J gave up 0 bases, with 14 bases separating them.

The rearrangement joins TRBV6-1 to TRBJ2-4; D uncertain. This clonotype was sampled from a woman aged 40-49 years with Graves disease. Sequencing was performed on peripheral blood mononuclear cells (PBMCs), taken when the disease was refractory, from a patient treated with antithyroid drugs. CDR3 nucleotides: TGTGCCAGCGGCCCGACAACGCTAGCCAAAAACATTCAGTACTTC. It specifies CASGPTTLAKNIQYF.